This T cell receptor (beta chain) originates from a study of cytomegalovirus exposure and HLA in healthy donors. General observations from the study: When presence/absence was analysed, sequencing depth was taken to be roughly uniform across donors. The classifier reportedly diagnosed cytomegalovirus status with high sensitivity and specificity.

About this clone itself: No antigen is known for it.

PCR primers comprised 60 Vbeta and 13 Jbeta primers. The data were produced by immunoSEQ multiplex PCR, yet TCRdb's version contains in-frame clones alone and is incomplete. The table has some 200,000 clones, roughly 68% seen once; the top ten hold about 3%. Germline CDR1 SNHLY, CDR2 FYNNEI. Trimming stripped 1 base from V and 7 bases from J, with 13 bases between. This CDR3 spans 14 amino acids. V and J are TRBV2 and TRBJ1-1, with TRBD1 as a possible D gene (6 bases). The specimen was PBMCs. This clonotype was sampled from a man aged 40-50 years in good health and CMV-seropositive. The CDR3 protein is CASSEEGGVNEAFF. The CDR3 DNA sequence: TGTGCCAGCAGTGAAGAAGGGGGGGTGAATGAAGCTTTCTTT.